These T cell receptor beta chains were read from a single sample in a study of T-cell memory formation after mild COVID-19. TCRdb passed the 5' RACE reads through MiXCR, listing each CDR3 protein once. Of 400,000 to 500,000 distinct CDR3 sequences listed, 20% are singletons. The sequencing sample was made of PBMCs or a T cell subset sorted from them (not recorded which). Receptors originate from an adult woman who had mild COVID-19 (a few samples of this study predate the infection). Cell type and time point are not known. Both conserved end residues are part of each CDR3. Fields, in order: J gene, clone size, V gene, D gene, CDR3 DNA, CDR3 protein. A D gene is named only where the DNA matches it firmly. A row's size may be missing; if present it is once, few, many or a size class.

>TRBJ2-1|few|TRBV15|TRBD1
TGTGCCACCGGAAAAGACAGGGATGAATCCTACAATGAGCAGTTCTTC
CATGKDRDESYNEQFF
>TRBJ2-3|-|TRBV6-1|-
TGTGCCAGCAGTAACAGGGACGGAGATACGCAGTATTTT
CASSNRDGDTQYF
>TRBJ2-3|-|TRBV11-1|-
TGTGCCAGCAGCAGAGATTCGGATACGCAGTATTTT
CASSRDSDTQYF
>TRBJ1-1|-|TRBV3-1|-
TGTGCCAGCAGCCGCAGCGGGGGGAACACTGAAGCTTTCTTT
CASSRSGGNTEAFF
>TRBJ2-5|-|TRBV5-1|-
TGCGCCAGCAGCTCTGACAATCCCGGTACAGAGACCCAGTACTTC
CASSSDNPGTETQYF
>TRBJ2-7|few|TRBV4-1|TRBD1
TGCGCCAGCAGCCTCATCGACAGGGGGGAATACGAGCAGTACTTC
CASSLIDRGEYEQYF
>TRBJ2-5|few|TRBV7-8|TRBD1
TGTGCCAGCAGCTTAGGACAGGGCCTGTTATGGCCCCAGTACTTC
CASSLGQGLLWPQYF
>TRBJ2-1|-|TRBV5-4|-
TGTGCCAGCAGCCCCTCGGGCGTAGCCTACAATGAGCAGTTCTTC
CASSPSGVAYNEQFF
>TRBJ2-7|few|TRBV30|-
TGTGCCTGGAGTGTAGGGGTTGGCGTGTGGGGAGAGCAGTACTTC
CAWSVGVGVWGEQYF
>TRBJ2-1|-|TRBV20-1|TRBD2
TGCAGTGCTAGAGATATTGCGCGGGAGGGCCGGGGTGAGCAGTTCTTC
CSARDIAREGRGEQFF
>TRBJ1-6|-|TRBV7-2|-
TGTGCCAGCAGCCCCCCCTCTACCACACGGCGGTCACCCCTCCACTTT
CASSPPSTTRRSPLHF
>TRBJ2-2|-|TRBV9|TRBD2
TGTGCCAGCAGGCTAGCGGGCGAGAACACCGGGGAGCTGTTTTTT
CASRLAGENTGELFF
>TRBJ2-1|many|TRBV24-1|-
TGTGCCACCTCTCGGGGCAATGAGCAGTTCTTC
CATSRGNEQFF
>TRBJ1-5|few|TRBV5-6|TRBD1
TGTGCCAGCAGCTTCCAGGGGGTCCATCAGCCCCAGCATTTT
CASSFQGVHQPQHF
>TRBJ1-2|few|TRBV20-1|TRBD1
TGCAGTGCTAGTGTACAGGGGGCGCGGTTCTATGGCTACACCTTC
CSASVQGARFYGYTF
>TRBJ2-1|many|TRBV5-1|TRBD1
TGCGCCAGCAGCTTTTCGGGACAGGGGGTCAATGAGCAGTTCTTC
CASSFSGQGVNEQFF
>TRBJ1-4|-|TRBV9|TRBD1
TGTGCCAGCAGCGTAACGGGACAGGTTGTCGAAAAACTGTTTTTT
CASSVTGQVVEKLFF
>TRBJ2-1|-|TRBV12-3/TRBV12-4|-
TGTGCCAGCAGGACAGGTTCCTACAATGAGCAGTTCTTC
CASRTGSYNEQFF
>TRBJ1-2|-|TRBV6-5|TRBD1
TGTGCCAGCAGTTACGGCGGGACAGGGGCTGGCTACACCTTC
CASSYGGTGAGYTF
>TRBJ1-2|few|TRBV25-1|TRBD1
TGTGCCACCTCCCGTGGGACAGAAGACTATGGCTACACCTTC
CATSRGTEDYGYTF
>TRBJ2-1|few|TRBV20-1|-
TGCAGTGCTAGAGCTAGAATAGGGGGGGACGTGGATGAGCAGTTCTTC
CSARARIGGDVDEQFF